Given below is one TCR beta chain in context. This clone was seen only a few times. Its antigen remains unidentified. Per-base qualities were not stored, and no clone one base away is much larger. Blood samples were collected up to 4 times in the first month after transplant and then at least monthly when available. Receptors were amplified or captured by the immunoSEQ multiplex PCR assay. Adaptive Biotechnologies carried out high-throughput TCR-beta CDR3 sequencing of genomic DNA for most patients. For the original study's pipeline: Adaptive's ImmunoSEQ software supplied the TCR sequencing data for 15 to 20 patients, while MiXCR and VDJtools were used to process a few other patients. CDR3 nucleotide sequences shared between donor and recipient were removed because the origin of such sequences could not be assigned. To be classed as alloreactive, a clone needed at least 2-fold expansion over unstimulated cells and a minimum CFSE-low frequency of 0.002% (template counts) or 0.001% (read counts). Clones were considered mappable if detected in sequenced pre-transplant spleen, lymph node, or MLR CFSE-low populations of the donor or recipient. Cumulative frequency of alloreactive clones was calculated as a percentage of all sequences weighted by copy number. The immuneACCESS repertoire file appears here via TCRdb, limited to in-frame rearrangements. These files lack a portion of the clones; in checked studies, under half of the deficit traces to unresolved V genes, and the cause of the others is not known. That table furnishes V, J and clone size, whereas the DNA furnished D and trimming. The sample data list roughly 56,000 clones, and under 95% of these were observed just once. The ten largest clones take up about 2.9% of the sample.

This sample was taken from a study of graft-versus-host responses after intestinal transplantation (dated by TCRdb to the early 2020s). Regarding the research as a whole: Recipients received multivisceral, liver-intestinal, or isolated intestinal transplants. Every recipient was given anti-thymocyte globulin induction, then maintenance tacrolimus and steroids for approximately 3 years. Bulk TCR-beta CDR3 sequencing was used to track graft-versus-host and host-versus-graft alloreactive T cell clones in the graft, circulation and bone marrow after intestinal transplantation. Alloreactive clones were identified by sequencing pre-transplant mixed lymphocyte reaction products and comparing them with unstimulated pre-transplant donor and recipient T cells. Of the approximately 24 intestinal transplant recipients enrolled in the cohort, one of whom was a retransplant, a few patients without pretransplant specimens were excluded. A peak of at least 4% donor T cells among recipient peripheral blood mononuclear cells was the definition used for donor T cell macrochimerism. Rather than going through the commercial service, samples from three later patients were sequenced in-house on an Illumina MiSeq and processed with MiXCR.

Per the germline V gene, MRHNA is the CDR1 and SNTAGT is the CDR2. Trimming leaves V shorter by 6 bases and J shorter by 6 bases, with the junction holding 7 bases beyond the gene matches. The CDR3 numbers 15 residues from cysteine through phenylalanine. Solely the CDR3 DNA is kept, with 45 bases framed from the first base. Study-wide conclusions, independent of this receptor: GvH clones were detected in recipient bone marrow, and some of these GvH clones were observed earlier in ileal mucosa or blood, consistent with an intestinal mucosal origin. Early after transplant, peak levels of circulating GvH clones were found to be associated with declines in HvG clones. The conclusions were limited by the relatively low number and heterogeneity of the intestinal transplant patients. In the allografts of patients with donor T cell macrochimerism, GvH to HvG T cell clonal ratios were high.

This sequence uses TRBV6-4 and TRBJ2-1, with TRBD1 matching 11 junction bases. The TCR sequence derives from a human patient who received an intestinal transplant, so some T cells may come from the graft donor. The sequencing here drew on PBMCs, taken less than 130 days after intestinal transplantation. The CDR3 protein: CASSDKGTGGNEQFF. The sequenced DNA is TGTGCCAGCAGCGACAAAGGGACAGGGGGCAATGAGCAGTTCTTC.